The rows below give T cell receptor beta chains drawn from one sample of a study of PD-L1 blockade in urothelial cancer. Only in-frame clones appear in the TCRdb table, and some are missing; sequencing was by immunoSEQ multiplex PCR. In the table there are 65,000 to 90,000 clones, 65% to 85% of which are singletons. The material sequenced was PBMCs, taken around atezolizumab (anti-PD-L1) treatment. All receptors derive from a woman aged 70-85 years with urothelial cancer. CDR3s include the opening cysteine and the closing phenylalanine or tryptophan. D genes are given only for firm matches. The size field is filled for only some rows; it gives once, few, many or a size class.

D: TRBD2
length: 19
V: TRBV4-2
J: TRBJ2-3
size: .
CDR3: CASSQGNTGLAGLADTQYF
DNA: TGTGCCAGCAGCCAAGGAAACACCGGATTAGCGGGGCTAGCAGATACGCAGTATTTT

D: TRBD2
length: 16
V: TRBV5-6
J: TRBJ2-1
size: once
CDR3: CASSLSGTSDYNEQFF
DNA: TGTGCCAGCAGCTTGTCCGGGACTAGCGACTACAATGAGCAGTTCTTC

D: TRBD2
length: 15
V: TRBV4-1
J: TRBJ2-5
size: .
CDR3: CASSREGLVGETQYF
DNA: TGCGCCAGCAGCCGGGAGGGACTCGTCGGAGAGACCCAGTACTTC

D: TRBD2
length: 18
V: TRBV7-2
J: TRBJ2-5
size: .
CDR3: CASSLPLGYAGGVETQYF
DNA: TGTGCCAGCAGCTTACCGCTGGGGTATGCGGGGGGGGTAGAGACCCAGTACTTC

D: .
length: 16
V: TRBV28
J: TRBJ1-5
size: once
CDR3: CATASQGFNSNQPQHF
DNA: TGTGCCACCGCTTCACAGGGCTTTAATAGCAATCAGCCCCAGCATTTT

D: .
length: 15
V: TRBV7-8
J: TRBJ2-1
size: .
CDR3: CASSLRAQGLNEQFF
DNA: TGTGCCAGCAGCTTGAGAGCCCAGGGGTTGAATGAGCAGTTCTTC

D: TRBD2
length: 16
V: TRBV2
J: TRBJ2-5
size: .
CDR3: CASSDGSSGGQETQYF
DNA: TGTGCCAGCAGTGATGGTTCTAGCGGCGGCCAAGAGACCCAGTACTTC

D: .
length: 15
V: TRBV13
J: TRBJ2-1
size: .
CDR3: CASSLVRDNYNEQFF
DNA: TGTGCCAGCAGCTTAGTCCGGGACAACTACAATGAGCAGTTCTTC

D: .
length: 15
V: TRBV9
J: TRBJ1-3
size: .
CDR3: CASSVGVNSGNTIYF
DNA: TGTGCCAGCAGCGTAGGTGTAAACTCTGGAAACACCATATATTTT

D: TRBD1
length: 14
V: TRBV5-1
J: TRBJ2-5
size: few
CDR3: CASSWRQGGETQYF
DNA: TGCGCCAGCAGCTGGCGACAGGGTGGAGAGACCCAGTACTTC

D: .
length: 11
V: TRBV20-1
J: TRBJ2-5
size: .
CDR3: CSASDSRTQYF
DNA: TGCAGTGCTTCGGACTCGAGGACCCAGTACTTC

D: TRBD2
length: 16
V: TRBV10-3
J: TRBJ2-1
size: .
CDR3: CATQTSSGESDNEQFF
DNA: TGTGCCACCCAAACGTCTAGCGGGGAGTCGGACAATGAGCAGTTCTTC

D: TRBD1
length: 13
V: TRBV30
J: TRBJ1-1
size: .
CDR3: CAWLTDRDTEAFF
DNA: TGTGCCTGGCTGACGGACAGGGACACTGAAGCTTTCTTT

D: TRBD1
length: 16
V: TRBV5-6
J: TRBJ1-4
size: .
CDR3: CASSLFLTGGGEKLFF
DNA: TGTGCCAGCAGCTTGTTCCTGACAGGGGGGGGTGAAAAACTGTTTTTT

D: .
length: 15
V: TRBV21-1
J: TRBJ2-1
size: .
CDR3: CASTDRGRSYNEQFF
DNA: TGTGCCAGCACCGACAGGGGAAGGTCCTACAATGAGCAGTTCTTC

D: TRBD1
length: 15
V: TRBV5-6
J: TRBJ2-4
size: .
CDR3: CASSSPRDQGAGRYF
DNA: TGTGCCAGCAGCTCGCCCCGGGATCAGGGGGCAGGCCGGTACTTC

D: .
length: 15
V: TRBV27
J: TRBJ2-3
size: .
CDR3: CASSLSVQGTDTQYF
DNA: TGTGCCAGCAGTTTATCGGTTCAGGGGACAGATACGCAGTATTTT

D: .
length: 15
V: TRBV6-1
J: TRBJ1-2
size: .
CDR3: CASTGGSEGNYGYTF
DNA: TGTGCCAGCACGGGGGGAAGCGAGGGCAACTATGGCTACACCTTC

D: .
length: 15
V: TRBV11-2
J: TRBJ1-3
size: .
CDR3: CASSLRRRSGNTIYF
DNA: TGTGCCAGCAGCTTAAGGCGGCGCTCTGGAAACACCATATATTTT

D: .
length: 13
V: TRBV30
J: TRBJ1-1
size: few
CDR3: CAWSLQQGTEAFF
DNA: TGTGCCTGGAGTCTCCAGCAGGGGACTGAAGCTTTCTTT

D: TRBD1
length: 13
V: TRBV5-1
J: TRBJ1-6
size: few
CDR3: CASSPGGNSPLHF
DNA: TGCGCCAGCAGTCCAGGGGGCAATTCACCCCTCCACTTT

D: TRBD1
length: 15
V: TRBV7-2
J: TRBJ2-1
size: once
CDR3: CASSTGTGRFNEQFF
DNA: TGTGCCAGCAGCACCGGGACAGGGAGGTTCAATGAGCAGTTCTTC

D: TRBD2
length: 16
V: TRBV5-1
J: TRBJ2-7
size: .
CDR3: CASSLDLAGGPYEQYF
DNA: TGCGCCAGCAGCTTGGATCTAGCGGGAGGGCCTTACGAGCAGTACTTC

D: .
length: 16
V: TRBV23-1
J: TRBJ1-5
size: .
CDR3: CASSQSVQERNQPQHF
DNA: TGCGCCAGCAGTCAATCCGTGCAGGAAAGGAATCAGCCCCAGCATTTT

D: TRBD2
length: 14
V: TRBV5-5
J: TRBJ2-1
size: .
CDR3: CASSGTSGGNEQFF
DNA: TGTGCCAGCAGCGGGACTAGCGGGGGGAATGAGCAGTTCTTC

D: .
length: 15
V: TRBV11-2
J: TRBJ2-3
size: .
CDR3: CASSLLRLVGDTQYF
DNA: TGTGCCAGCAGCTTACTCAGACTAGTTGGAGATACGCAGTATTTT

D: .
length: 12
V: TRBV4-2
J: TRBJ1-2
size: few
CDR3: CASSQDDYGYTF
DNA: TGTGCCAGCAGCCAAGACGACTATGGCTACACCTTC

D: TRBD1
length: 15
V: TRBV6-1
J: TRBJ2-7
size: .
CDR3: CASMDPGQGTYEQYF
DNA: TGTGCCAGCATGGATCCGGGACAGGGAACCTACGAGCAGTACTTC